Listed here are 4 T cell receptor beta chains from one sample, sequenced in a study of monozygotic twins with inflammatory bowel disease. TCRdb reanalyzed the 5' RACE reads, giving one entry per CDR3 protein sequence and no DNA. Its listing shows some 89,000 distinct CDR3 sequences. The sequenced material came from blood. All receptors derive from a human donor with ulcerative colitis or Crohn's disease, or a healthy co-twin of an affected twin (not recorded which).

This chain connects TRBV5-1 to TRBJ2-5; the D call from TCRdb, TRBD1, cannot be confirmed without DNA. This CDR3 spans 14 amino acids. CDR1 is SGHRS and CDR2 is YFSETQ in the germline V gene. The CDR3: CASSTGQGEETQYF.

This rearrangement joins TRBV9 to TRBJ1-1; TCRdb calls TRBD1, which cannot be checked without DNA. This CDR3 is 16 amino acids long. Germline CDR1 reads SGDLS; CDR2 reads YYNGEE. CDR3 sequence reads: CASSGKQVGGNTEAFF.

The chain recombines TRBV7-8 with TRBJ2-1. The CDR3 runs to 11 residues. Germline CDR1 SGHVS, CDR2 FQNEAQ. This chain's CDR3 is CASSQNNEQFF.

The V and J genes are TRBV12-3 or TRBV12-4 and TRBJ1-4. The CDR3 has 13 residues. The CDR3 region is CASSLATDEKLFF.